This T cell receptor (beta chain) was identified during a study of blood T cell repertoires in COVID-19. The overall study: The study drew acute and convalescent COVID-19 samples from the United States, Italy and Spain.

The method was immunoSEQ multiplex PCR; TCRdb's version includes in-frame clones alone and lacks a portion of them. The sample yields 15,000 to 20,000 clones, roughly 87% seen once. Germline values: CDR1 SGHNT, CDR2 YENEEA. Trimming took 4 bases from V and 0 from J, leaving 12 bases between them. This CDR3 region has 15 residues. The TCR sequence derives from a human donor in a cohort sampled during active COVID-19. The J gene is TRBJ1-1, the V gene TRBV11-3; D not resolved. The sample was peripheral blood. CDR3 sequence reads: CASSYDSGMNTEAFF. The CDR3 nucleotides are TGTGCCAGCAGCTACGACTCGGGGATGAACACTGAAGCTTTCTTT.